This T cell receptor beta chain was obtained from a study of type 1 and type 2 diabetes patients. The CDR3 is 15 amino acids. The V end was cut by 0 bases, the J end by 2 bases, with 11 bases between. Germline-derived CDR1 and CDR2 are MNHEY and SVGAGI. PCR was run on genomic DNA. Amplification of the beta chain CDR3 used 30 forward and 13 reverse multiplex primers. TCRdb re-called the multiplex PCR reads through MiXCR, storing one row per CDR3 protein. The profile covers fewer than 300,000 distinct CDR3 sequences, with around 47% appearing a single time and about an eighth taken by the ten largest. Other autoimmune diseases and infections within the past four weeks excluded donors.

What was sequenced was peripheral blood mononuclear cells (PBMCs). The source of this sequence is a man between 18 and 29 years old with type 2 diabetes. This chain joins TRBV6-5 and TRBJ2-7; D is undetermined. The CDR3 protein is CASSYSRRRPYEQYF. The CDR3 bases are TGTGCCAGCAGTTACTCGAGACGACGTCCCTACGAGCAGTACTTC.